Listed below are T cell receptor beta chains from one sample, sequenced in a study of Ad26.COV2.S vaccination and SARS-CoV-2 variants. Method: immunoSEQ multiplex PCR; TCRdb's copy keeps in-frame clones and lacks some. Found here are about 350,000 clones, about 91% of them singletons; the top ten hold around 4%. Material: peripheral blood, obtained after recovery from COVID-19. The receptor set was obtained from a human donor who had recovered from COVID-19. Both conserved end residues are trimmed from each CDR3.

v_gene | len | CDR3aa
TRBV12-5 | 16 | ASGLVLSRGGFYETQY
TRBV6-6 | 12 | ASKAQQGSKTQY
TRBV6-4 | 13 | ASSVGTGNNSPLH
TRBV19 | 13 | ASSIVPNLNTEAF
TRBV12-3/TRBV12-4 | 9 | ASSLQETQY
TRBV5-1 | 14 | ASSSLTGTGANVLT
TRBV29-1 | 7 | SVDNEAF
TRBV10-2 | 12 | ASSEHAAIGELF
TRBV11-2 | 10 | ASSSGYTEAF
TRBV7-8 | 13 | ASSRGTGRAGELF
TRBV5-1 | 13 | ASSLPDRGSYGYT